Below, one T cell receptor (beta chain) is given with its context. The antigen remains unidentified. Trimming at V came to 8 bases and at J to 2 bases, leaving 5 bases not matched to a gene. The CDR3 totals 14 residues. The germline V gene encodes CDR1 MNHNY and CDR2 SVGAGI (reference sequence). The data derive from a study of T cell repertoires in cytomegalovirus infection. TCRdb passed the reads through MiXCR, listing each CDR3 protein once. The sample carries hundreds of thousands of distinct CDR3 sequences, 40% to 50% recorded once. The sequencing used cultured PBMCs, collected from culture after CMV antigen stimulation. The chain joins TRBV6-6 to TRBJ2-2, with 7 positions matching TRBD2. This sequence was found in a human donor in good health (CMV status not recorded). Some clones in this sample may be carry-over from other donors' samples. Written as DNA, the CDR3 is TGTGCCAGCGAGACGGGGGGTAACACCGGGGAGCTGTTTTTT. Translation: CASETGGNTGELFF.